These 6 T cell receptor beta chains were sequenced from one sample in a study of identical twins (TCRdb year 2016). The receptor library was made with 5' RACE. The instrument given in TCRdb is Illumina HiSeq 2000. In-frame beta chains were kept once TCRdb had trimmed the public reads at Q25 with fastp and called clones with MiXCR. Rows with one shared CDR3 protein collapse into an entry with the most common genes and DNA. The sample profile shows some 1,700,000 distinct CDR3 sequences; roughly a third of them were found once. Of the sample, 0.25% to 0.3% falls within the top ten clones. Sequences were obtained from cord blood. These receptors came from a newborn girl in good health.

This clonotype was observed a few times. The rearrangement uses TRBV12-3 or TRBV12-4 and TRBJ2-7, with no clear D. The V gene lost 7 bases and the J gene lost 6 bases, with 22 bases spanning the gap. The CDR3 sequence is 15 residues long. CDR3 in DNA: TGTGCCAGCACCCTCGGTGTCCCCTTCCTAAGCGAGCAGTACTTC. It yields the protein CASTLGVPFLSEQYF.

The chain has TRBV20-1 and TRBJ2-1, with 13 nucleotides matching TRBD2. CDR1 is DFQATT, CDR2 SNEGSKA, per germline (reference sequence). Unmatched junction bases numbered 10, after V lost 5 bases and J lost 0 bases. The CDR3 is 18 residues long. The CDR3 DNA follows: TGCAGTGCTGAACTAGCGGGGGGGTCTCGTAGCTCCTACAATGAGCAGTTCTTC. Translating gives CSAELAGGSRSSYNEQFF.

The V call is TRBV5-1, the J call TRBJ2-7; 9 bases are shared with TRBD1. The CDR3 contains 14 residues. Losses at the gene ends were 4 bases for V and 5 bases for J; bases not matched to a gene: 7. Germline values: CDR1 SGHRS, CDR2 YFSETQ. In DNA form, the CDR3 reads TGCGCCAGCAGCCCGGAACAGGGGGCCCACGAGCAGTACTTC. Residues: CASSPEQGAHEQYF. The whole variable domain, remainder taken from reference TRBV5-1 and TRBJ2-7, is KAGVTQTPRYLIKTRGQQVTLSCSPISGHRSVSWYQQTPGQGLQFLFEYFSETQRNKGNFPGRFSGRQFSNSRSEMNVSTLELGDSALYLCASSPEQGAHEQYFGPGTRLTVT.

This clonotype was observed a few times. The chain recombines TRBV20-1 with TRBJ2-1, with 7 bases lining up with TRBD1. CDR3 size: 17 residues. CDR1 is DFQATT and CDR2 is SNEGSKA in the germline V gene (reference sequence). The V and J ends lost 0 bases and 10 bases, in that order; junction bases with no gene match: 18. The DNA of the CDR3 is TGCAGTGCTAGAGACCTCGCTTGGACAGGAGTCGACTGGGAGCAGTTCTTC. It encodes CSARDLAWTGVDWEQFF.

J is TRBJ2-7 and V is TRBV2; the match to TRBD2 covers 9 bases. Trimming cost V 4 bases and J 7 bases; bases outside gene matches: 14. This CDR3 contains 16 residues. Looked up from germline, CDR1 is SNHLY and CDR2 is FYNNEI. CDR3 bases: TGTGCCAGCAGTGCGGCCAGCGGGAGGTTTTACAATGAGCAGTACTTC. Translation: CASSAASGRFYNEQYF.

V usage is TRBV10-1 and J usage is TRBJ2-3; 8 bases are shared with TRBD2. V lost 3 bases and J lost 6; bases outside the gene matches: 5. The CDR3 loop spans 14 amino acids. Germline CDR1 and CDR2: WNHNN and SYGVQD (reference sequence). CDR3 loop: CASSDTGGGDTQYF. The CDR3 nucleotides read TGCGCCAGCAGTGATACCGGGGGGGGTGATACGCAGTATTTT.